The present entry profiles one T cell receptor beta chain with its context. Its antigen remains unidentified. Base qualities are not at hand, and no much larger clone is one base apart. CDR3 length: 16 amino acids, cysteine to phenylalanine. The entry retains the CDR3 DNA only, 48 bases that are in frame from base 1. Germline trimming amounts to 4 bases on V and 0 bases on J, with 6 as the count of junction bases outside the gene matches. This record comes from a study of CD8 T cells in ankylosing spondylitis (dated by TCRdb to 2016 to 2017). As for the study more broadly: The study profiled T cell receptor beta repertoires in healthy donors and ankylosing spondylitis patients to find disease-linked TCR variants. The whole study cohort included over a hundred healthy donors and 20 to 30 ankylosing spondylitis patients. Samples of peripheral blood were taken, and for ankylosing spondylitis patients, synovial fluid was collected as well. Study-level results and caveats: A CD8+ phenotype was shown by the disease-linked clones, which were found at relatively low frequencies in peripheral blood. Blood from ankylosing spondylitis patients appeared to be characterized by a TCR beta motif made up of under ten highly homologous amino acid variants. Some of the motif variants had been reported before in the synovial fluid and blood of reactive arthritis patients, a finding that suggests common disease-initiation mechanisms. Significant enrichment of the disease-linked clones was reported in matched synovial fluid samples from ankylosing spondylitis patients.

Data came from an Illumina HiSeq 2500. TCR beta libraries were prepared by quantitative 5'-RACE with molecular barcodes. Per the source publication's procedure: To identify disease-linked TCR variants, a new computational method was used, one built on a probabilistic model of VDJ rearrangement. The public reads were run again by TCRdb, first through fastp at Q25 and then through MiXCR, and only productive beta chains were kept. A single entry per CDR3 protein holds the most common genes and DNA from its merged rows. The V and J calls here are based on TCRdb, not the publication. In all, the sample holds about 400,000 distinct CDR3 sequences, and roughly 20% of those were seen once. Around 13% of the sample is taken by the ten largest.

The sequence was obtained from a male donor with ankylosing spondylitis or in good health (not recorded which). The specimen was blood, either unsorted or a sorted T cell fraction (not recorded which). This receptor chain uses TRBV12-3 or TRBV12-4 and TRBJ2-3; TRBD2 matches 8 bases in the middle. The DNA reads TGTGCCAGCAGTTCACTAGCGGACACTAGCACAGATACGCAGTATTTT. Its translation reads: CASSSLADTSTDTQYF.